The sequence of this T cell receptor beta chain was determined in a study of blood T cell repertoires in COVID-19. For the study at large: Italy, Spain and the United States were the sources of the convalescent and acute COVID-19 samples.

In the original analysis: The assay estimated nucleated cells by amplifying reference gene primers. The repertoire was sequenced with immunoSEQ multiplex PCR; TCRdb's copy has only in-frame clones and lacks some. V and J calls and clone size come straight from that table; D and trimming were deduced from the DNA. The profile shows 55,000 to 75,000 clones, more than 90% of them singletons. V was clipped by 0 bases and J by 3 bases; unmatched bases: 9. CDR3 size: 17 residues. Germline V gene sequence: CDR1 SGHRS, CDR2 YFSETQ. Sample: peripheral blood. This TCR was sampled from a man aged 55 to 70 with acute or convalescent COVID-19. The chain uses TRBV5-1 and TRBJ2-3; 8 positions match TRBD2. The CDR3 region has the DNA TGCGCCAGCAGCTTGGCCGCGGCGGGGGGCCGGACAGATACGCAGTATTTT. This codes for CASSLAAAGGRTDTQYF.